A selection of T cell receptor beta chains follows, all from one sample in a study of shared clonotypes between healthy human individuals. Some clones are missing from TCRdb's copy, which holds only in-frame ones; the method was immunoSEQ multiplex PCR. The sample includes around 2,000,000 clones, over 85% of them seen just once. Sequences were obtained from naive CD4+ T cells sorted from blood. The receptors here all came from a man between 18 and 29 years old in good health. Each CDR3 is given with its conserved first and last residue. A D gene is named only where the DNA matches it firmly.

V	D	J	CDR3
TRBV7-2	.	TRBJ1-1	CASSLGQLNTEAFF
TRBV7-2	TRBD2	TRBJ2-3	CASSLGLAGTTDTQYF
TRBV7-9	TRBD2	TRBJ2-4	CASSFQASGRGLAKNIQYF
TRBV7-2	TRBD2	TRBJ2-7	CASSLAPAGVGEQYF
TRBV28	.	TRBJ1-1	CASIPRQGNTEAFF
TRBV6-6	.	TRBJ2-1	CASSSGPRLEQFF
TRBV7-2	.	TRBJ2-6	CASSPGLGVMLAGANVLTF
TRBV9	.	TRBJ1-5	CASSVGDNSNQPQHF
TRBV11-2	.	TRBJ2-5	CASTPRETQYF
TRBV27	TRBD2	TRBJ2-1	CASRLSGRAVYNEQFF
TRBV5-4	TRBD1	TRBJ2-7	CASTSDRDYEQYF
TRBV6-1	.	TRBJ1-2	CASSETGINYGYTF
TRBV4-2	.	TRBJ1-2	CASSQDQVRHYGYTF
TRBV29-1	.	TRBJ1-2	CSVEDRARGSYGYTF
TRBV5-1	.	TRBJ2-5	CASSLRLDTETQYF
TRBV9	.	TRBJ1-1	CASSPRQVNTEAFF
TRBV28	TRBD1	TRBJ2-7	CASRSGTGLDEQYF
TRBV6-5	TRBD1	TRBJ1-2	CASSFILGQGVGGYTF
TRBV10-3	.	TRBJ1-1	CAIRLGDLNTEAFF
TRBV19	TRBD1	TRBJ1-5	CASSTTGVSNQPQHF
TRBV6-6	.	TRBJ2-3	CASNPASPGSDTQYF
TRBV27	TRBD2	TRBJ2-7	CASTLAGGPYEQYF
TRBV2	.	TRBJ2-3	CASRAEGDTQYF
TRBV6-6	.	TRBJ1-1	CASTLRGQNNTEAFF
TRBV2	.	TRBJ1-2	CASSDGPQGNYGYTF
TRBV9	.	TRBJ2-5	CASSVVHTAGQETQYF
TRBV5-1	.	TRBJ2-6	CASSSNSDSGANVLTF
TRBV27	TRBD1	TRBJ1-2	CASSPRQGRRIYGYTF
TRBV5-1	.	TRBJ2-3	CASTSTDTQYF
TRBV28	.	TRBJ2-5	CASSFGSQETQYF
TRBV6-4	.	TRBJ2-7	CASRPLGYEQYF
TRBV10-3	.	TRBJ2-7	CAISSQLVGEPEQYF
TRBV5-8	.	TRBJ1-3	CASSSGNTIYF
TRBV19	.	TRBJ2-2	CASRLGENTGELFF
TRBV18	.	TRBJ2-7	CASSLAEGLGYEQYF
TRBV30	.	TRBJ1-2	CAWSGDSRGIYGYTF
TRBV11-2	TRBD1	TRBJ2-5	CASSLAGGLETQYF
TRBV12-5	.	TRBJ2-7	CASGPGANYEQYF
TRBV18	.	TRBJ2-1	CASSPSQGNEQFF
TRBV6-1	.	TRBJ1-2	CASMGTSYGYTF
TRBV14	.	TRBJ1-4	CASSQDTTGKLFF
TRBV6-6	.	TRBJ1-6	CASSYEGNSPLHF
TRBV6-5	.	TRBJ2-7	CASSYSERISYEQYF
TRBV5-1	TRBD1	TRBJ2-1	CASRVRDRTYNEQFF
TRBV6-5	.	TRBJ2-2	CASSYSWELFF
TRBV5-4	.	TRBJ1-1	CASSLVSRLKTEAFF
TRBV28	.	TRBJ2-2	CASSPVGGAIAGELFF
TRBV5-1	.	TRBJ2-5	CASHVGPDLSQETQYF
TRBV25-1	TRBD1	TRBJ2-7	CASSELFGTGSYEQYF
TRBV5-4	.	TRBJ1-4	CASSWTNEKLFF
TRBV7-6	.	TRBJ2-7	CASSLGAGQPYEQYF
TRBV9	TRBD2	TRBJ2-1	CASSVASGNEQFF
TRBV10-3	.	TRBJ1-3	CAITQMPQGNSGNTIYF
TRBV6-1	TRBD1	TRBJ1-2	CASSEPGTGRTGGYTF
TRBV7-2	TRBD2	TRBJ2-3	CASSPELAGGPLQYF
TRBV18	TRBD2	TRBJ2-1	CASSPPMAGGISNEQFF
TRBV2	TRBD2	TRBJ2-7	CASSENGGGPYEQYF